The 16 T cell receptor beta chains in this list originate from one sample, sequenced in a study of shared clonotypes between healthy human individuals. Terminally differentiated effector memory CD45RA+ cells were excluded by CCR7 positive selection of CD45RO-negative cells. Sequencing used immunoSEQ multiplex PCR; TCRdb keeps in-frame clones, though not all of them. Altogether just over 2,000,000 clones are present, less than 95% being singletons, with the ten largest covering approximately 1.2%. Sequenced input: naive CD8+ T cells sorted from blood. The receptors shown here come from a man aged 18 to 29 in good health.

To note about this clone: Other nucleotide sequences from this sample produce the same CDR3. V usage is TRBV27 and J usage is TRBJ2-7; TRBD1 or TRBD2 may be the D gene (5 bases each). V was shortened by 5 bases and J by 0 bases, with 8 bases between the two germline ends. Germline CDR1 reads MNHEY; CDR2 reads SMNVEV (reference sequence). CDR3 length: 13 residues. CDR3 amino acids: CASSPGLSYEQYF. In DNA form, the CDR3 reads TGTGCCAGCAGTCCGGGGCTCTCCTACGAGCAGTACTTC.

This clone was seen only a few times. The chain couples TRBV28 to TRBJ1-1; D not certain. The CDR3 runs to 15 residues. V lost 3 bases and J 0 bases, leaving 11 bases between the germline ends. Germline CDR1 MDHEN, CDR2 SYDVKM. In DNA, the CDR3 is TGTGCCAGCAGTTTGTCGCGGACCATGAACACTGAAGCTTTCTTT. Amino acids: CASSLSRTMNTEAFF. Full variable domain (missing parts from reference TRBV28 and TRBJ1-1): DVKVTQSSRYLVKRTGEKVFLECVQDMDHENMFWYRQDPGLGLRLIYFSYDVKMKEKGDIPEGYSVSREKKERFSLILESASTNQTSMYLCASSLSRTMNTEAFFGQGTRLTVV.

The chain has TRBV6-5 and TRBJ2-1; D may be TRBD1 or TRBD2 (5 bases each). Germline V gives CDR1 MNHEY, CDR2 SVGAGI. This CDR3 region has 12 residues. V was shortened by 8 bases and J by 12 bases, with 17 bases between the two germline ends. This CDR3 reads CASHGMRGGQFF. In DNA form, the CDR3 reads TGTGCCAGCCACGGTATGAGGGGCGGGCAGTTCTTC.

The rearrangement links TRBV19 to TRBJ1-1; TRBD1 is a possible D gene (5 bases). The CDR3 is 15 amino acids. Germline CDR1 LNHDA, CDR2 SQIVND (reference sequence). V lost 5 bases, J lost 1 base, and 14 bases lay in between. CDR3 region: CASSVIPGGNTEAFF. The CDR3 DNA reads as TGTGCCAGTAGTGTAATTCCGGGGGGGAACACTGAAGCTTTCTTT.

The rearrangement uses TRBV7-8 and TRBJ2-5, with D tentatively TRBD2 (6 bases). The CDR3 has 17 residues. Per germline, CDR1 SGHVS and CDR2 FQNEAQ. The V end lost 6 bases, the J end lost 6 bases, and 26 bases lay between the germline ends. CDR3 protein: CASSHDYGTLDGQTQYF. In DNA, the CDR3 is TGTGCCAGCAGTCACGATTACGGGACTCTCGACGGCCAGACCCAGTACTTC.

The chain is built from TRBV6-5 and TRBJ2-2; TRBD1 might be the D (5 bases). This CDR3 has 15 amino acids. Trimming took 6 bases from V and 4 from J, leaving 15 bases between them. Germline V gene lookup returns CDR1 MNHEY and CDR2 SVGAGI. CDR3 sequence: CASRRIQGSTGELFF. DNA for the CDR3: TGTGCCAGCAGACGTATTCAGGGTTCCACCGGGGAGCTGTTTTTT.

The rearrangement uses TRBV13 and TRBJ1-2, with a tentative D call TRBD1 (6 bases). V was clipped by 1 base and J by 3 bases, with 15 bases between them. The germline gives CDR1 PRHDT, CDR2 FYEKMQ (reference sequence). CDR3 length: 16 residues. This chain's CDR3 is CASSLETEGGYYGYTF. CDR3 nucleotides: TGTGCCAGCAGCTTAGAAACCGAAGGGGGGTACTATGGCTACACCTTC.

The chain joins TRBV5-4 to TRBJ1-1; weak D call: TRBD1 (5 bases). The CDR3 is 14 residues long. Trimming stripped 1 base from V and 7 bases from J, with 14 bases between. Germline assignment: CDR1 SGHNT and CDR2 YYREEE (reference sequence). The CDR3 region is CASSLTPRGNEAFF. CDR3 coding DNA: TGTGCCAGCAGCTTGACACCAAGGGGCAATGAAGCTTTCTTT.

This sequence joins TRBV7-8 and TRBJ2-7; D gene unclear. Germline CDR1 is SGHVS and CDR2 is FQNEAQ. V was clipped by 5 bases and J by 1 base, with 9 bases between them. The CDR3 is 13 amino acids. CDR3: CASSARVSYEQYF. CDR3 DNA sequence: TGTGCCAGCAGCGCACGGGTATCCTACGAGCAGTACTTC.

J is TRBJ2-1 and V is TRBV5-8, with D perhaps matching TRBD2 (5 bases). Germline V gene sequence: CDR1 SGHTS, CDR2 YDEGEE. There are 15 residues in the CDR3. Trimming removed 0 bases at V and 4 bases at J, with 11 bases between. The CDR3 reads CASSLEAGGYNEQFF. CDR3 DNA sequence: TGTGCCAGCAGCTTGGAGGCAGGAGGATACAATGAGCAGTTCTTC. Combining the CDR3 with reference TRBV5-8 and TRBJ2-1 gives the whole variable domain EAGVTQSPTHLIKTRGQQATLRCSPISGHTSVYWYQQALGLGLQFLLWYDEGEERNRGNFPPRFSGRQFPNYSSELNVNALELEDSALYLCASSLEAGGYNEQFFGPGTRLTVL.

The V gene is TRBV19, the J gene TRBJ2-5; no clear D. Looked up from germline, CDR1 is LNHDA and CDR2 is SQIVND (reference sequence). The CDR3 spans 13 residues. With 3 bases removed from V and 4 bases from J, the gap between germline ends came to 9 bases. The CDR3 DNA reads TGTGCCAGTAGTATCATCGACGGAGAGACCCAGTACTTC. The encoded protein is CASSIIDGETQYF.

The chain uses TRBV30 and TRBJ2-5; 13 positions agree with TRBD2. There are 17 residues in the CDR3. Losses at the gene ends were 2 bases for V and 5 bases for J; bases not matched to a gene: 11. CDR1 is GTSNPN and CDR2 is SVGIG in the germline V gene (reference sequence). The CDR3 DNA reads TGTGCCTGGAGTCCGGAGGGACTAGCGGGATGGAGGGAGACCCAGTACTTC. Residues: CAWSPEGLAGWRETQYF.

The J gene is TRBJ1-1, the V gene TRBV4-1; 7 bases agree with TRBD1. V lost 5 bases and J lost 5; bases outside the gene matches: 11. The CDR3 consists of 15 residues. Germline values: CDR1 MGHRA, CDR2 YSYEKL. The CDR3 region is CASSIAAGTETEAFF. CDR3 nucleotides: TGCGCCAGCAGCATAGCAGCCGGGACAGAAACTGAAGCTTTCTTT.

The chain combines TRBV5-6 with TRBJ1-5; D uncertain. The CDR3 covers 13 residues. In germline, CDR1 is SGHDT, CDR2 YYEEEE. Deletions cut 0 bases from V and 3 bases from J, with 4 bases between. CDR3 sequence: CASSLAVNQPQHF. CDR3 sequence (DNA): TGTGCCAGCAGCTTGGCCGTCAATCAGCCCCAGCATTTT.

The genes are TRBV5-4 and TRBJ1-2; 8 nucleotides line up with TRBD1. The V gene end was trimmed by 2 bases and the J gene end by 7 bases; junction bases not matched to a gene: 7. Germline V gene sequence: CDR1 SGHNT, CDR2 YYREEE (reference sequence). The CDR3 is 14 residues long. For the CDR3, the DNA is TGTGCCAGCAGCTTTCAGGGGGCGTTGGCTGGCTACACCTTC. Translating gives CASSFQGALAGYTF.

J is TRBJ2-5 and V is TRBV13; 8 bases line up with TRBD2. With V trimmed by 2 bases and J by 9 bases, 14 bases remained unmatched. CDR3 length equals 16 residues. The V gene's germline CDR1 is PRHDT and CDR2 FYEKMQ (reference sequence). This CDR3 reads CASSLLGTRGVEAQYF. The CDR3 region has the DNA TGTGCCAGCAGCTTATTGGGGACTAGAGGAGTTGAGGCCCAGTACTTC.